This is a list of T cell receptor beta chains from one sample in a study of blood T cell repertoires in COVID-19. Sequencing was performed with immunoSEQ multiplex PCR; in TCRdb, only in-frame clones are kept and a portion is missing. The table has 250,000 to 350,000 clones, roughly 90% seen once. The specimen sequenced was PBMCs or T cells enriched from blood (not recorded which). The source is a woman aged 25-40 years who had recovered from COVID-19. CDR3s include the opening cysteine and the closing phenylalanine or tryptophan. The D gene is left open where the match is weak. Size values are once, few and many counts, or a class for expanded clones, and some rows have none.

d_call	cdr3_length	v_call	j_call	clone_size	cdr3_aa	cdr3_nt
-	12	TRBV11-3	TRBJ1-2	-	CASSFSDYGYTF	TGTGCCAGCAGCTTTTCGGACTATGGCTACACCTTC
-	12	TRBV5-6	TRBJ2-7	-	CASSFQTYEQYF	TGTGCCAGCAGCTTTCAGACCTACGAGCAGTACTTC
-	15	TRBV28	TRBJ2-2	-	CASSSPPLVTGELFF	TGTGCCAGCAGCTCCCCCCCACTGGTCACCGGGGAGCTGTTTTTT
TRBD1	12	TRBV11-2	TRBJ2-7	-	CASSRLQGAQRF	TGTGCCAGCAGCCGTTTACAGGGGGCCCAGCGGTTC
TRBD1	15	TRBV15	TRBJ1-2	-	CATSIPGQENYGYTF	TGTGCCACCAGCATACCGGGACAGGAAAACTATGGCTACACCTTC
-	15	TRBV28	TRBJ2-1	-	CASSLGGAIYNEQFF	TGTGCCAGCAGTTTAGGGGGGGCTATCTACAATGAGCAGTTCTTC
-	15	TRBV5-4	TRBJ2-7	-	CASSYTGQALGEQYF	TGTGCCAGCAGCTACACAGGGCAGGCCCTCGGCGAGCAGTACTTC
-	14	TRBV6-5	TRBJ1-2	-	CASRGDNSNYGYTF	TGTGCCAGCAGGGGCGACAATTCCAACTATGGCTACACCTTC
TRBD1	14	TRBV5-4	TRBJ1-2	-	CASSLGTGESGYTF	TGTGCCAGCAGCCTTGGGACAGGGGAGTCTGGCTACACCTTC
-	11	TRBV30	TRBJ1-1	-	CAWSVLTEAFF	TGTGCCTGGAGTGTACTCACTGAAGCTTTCTTT
TRBD2	15	TRBV11-1	TRBJ2-3	-	CASSLRGGKADTQYF	TGTGCCAGCAGCTTACGCGGGGGGAAAGCAGATACGCAGTATTTT
TRBD2	17	TRBV5-4	TRBJ2-1	-	CASSSGELAGAFNEQFF	TGTGCCAGCAGCTCCGGGGAACTAGCGGGAGCCTTCAATGAGCAGTTCTTC
-	14	TRBV7-8	TRBJ2-5	-	CASSFKGARETQYF	TGTGCCAGCAGCTTCAAAGGAGCGAGGGAGACCCAGTACTTC
TRBD1	14	TRBV5-4	TRBJ2-7	few	CASSSKGTGGQQYF	TGTGCCAGCAGCTCGAAGGGGACAGGGGGCCAGCAGTACTTC
-	14	TRBV6-5	TRBJ2-3	-	CASSQGGGRDTQYF	TGTGCCAGCAGCCAAGGGGGGGGGAGGGATACGCAGTATTTT
-	14	TRBV5-3	TRBJ1-2	-	CARSLVRAGYGYTF	TGTGCCAGAAGCTTGGTTAGGGCGGGGTATGGCTACACCTTC
-	19	TRBV30	TRBJ2-5	-	CAWRRGRGGIAALQETQYF	TGTGCCTGGAGGCGAGGCAGGGGAGGGATAGCGGCCCTCCAAGAGACCCAGTACTTC
-	14	TRBV19	TRBJ2-5	-	CASSPKTVQETQYF	TGTGCCAGTAGTCCCAAGACAGTCCAAGAGACCCAGTACTTC
TRBD2	15	TRBV5-1	TRBJ2-1	-	CASSISSGRVNEQFF	TGCGCCAGCAGCATAAGTAGCGGGAGGGTCAATGAGCAGTTCTTC
TRBD1	18	TRBV5-7	TRBJ1-6	-	CASSLAVSAGQGASPLHF	TGTGCCAGCAGCTTGGCCGTCTCGGCGGGACAGGGCGCTTCACCCCTCCACTTT
TRBD1	15	TRBV3-1/TRBV3-2	TRBJ1-1	-	CASSQSTGGRTEAFF	TGTGCCAGCAGCCAATCGACAGGGGGGCGGACTGAAGCTTTCTTT
TRBD2	11	TRBV5-4	TRBJ2-1	-	CASSLAGDLFF	TGTGCCAGCAGCTTAGCGGGAGATCTATTCTTC
-	16	TRBV4-1	TRBJ1-2	-	CASSQELGSDFYGYTF	TGCGCCAGCAGCCAAGAACTGGGGAGTGACTTCTATGGCTACACCTTC
TRBD1	15	TRBV2	TRBJ2-2	-	CASRETGALTGELFF	TGTGCCAGCAGAGAGACAGGGGCCCTCACCGGGGAGCTGTTTTTT
TRBD1	12	TRBV2	TRBJ1-2	-	CASRTQGLGYTF	TGTGCCAGCAGGACACAGGGGTTAGGCTACACCTTC
-	12	TRBV30	TRBJ1-2	-	CASRDKKHGYTF	TGTGCGTCCCGCGACAAGAAACATGGCTACACCTTC
TRBD1	19	TRBV10-3	TRBJ1-5	many	CAISESNRDRGGKGKPQHF	TGTGCCATCAGTGAGTCGAACCGGGACAGGGGTGGAAAGGGGAAGCCCCAGCATTTT
TRBD1	16	TRBV6-5	TRBJ1-2	-	CASSYNRDRGHDGYTF	TGTGCCAGCAGTTACAACCGGGACAGGGGGCATGATGGCTACACCTTC